Here is one T cell receptor (beta chain) with its context. Trimming pared 5 bases from V and 0 bases from J, leaving 13 bases between. This CDR3 spans 15 amino acids. Germline-derived CDR1 and CDR2 are GTSNPN and SVGIG (reference sequence). These data belong to a study of blood T cell repertoires in COVID-19. Only in-frame clones appear in the TCRdb table, and some are missing; sequencing was by immunoSEQ multiplex PCR. This table holds about 64,000 clones, about 76% found once. The chain combines TRBV30 with TRBJ1-4; D gene ambiguous. Sequences were obtained from peripheral blood. This sequence originates from a human donor in a cohort sampled during active COVID-19. CDR3 protein: CAWGRLLATNEKLFF. For the CDR3, the DNA is TGTGCCTGGGGACGCCTTCTAGCAACTAATGAAAAACTGTTTTTT.